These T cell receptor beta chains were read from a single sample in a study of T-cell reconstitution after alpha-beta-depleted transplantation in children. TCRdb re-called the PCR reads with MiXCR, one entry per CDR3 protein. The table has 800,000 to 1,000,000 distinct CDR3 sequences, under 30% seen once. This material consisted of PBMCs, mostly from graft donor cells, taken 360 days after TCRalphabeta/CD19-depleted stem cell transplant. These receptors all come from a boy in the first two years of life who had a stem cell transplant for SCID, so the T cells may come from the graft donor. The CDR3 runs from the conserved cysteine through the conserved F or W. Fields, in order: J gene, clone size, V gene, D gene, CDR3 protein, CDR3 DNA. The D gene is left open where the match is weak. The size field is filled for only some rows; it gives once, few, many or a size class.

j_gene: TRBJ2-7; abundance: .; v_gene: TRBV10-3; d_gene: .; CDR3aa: CAISDPDAGTSYEQYF; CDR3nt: TGTGCCATCAGTGACCCGGATGCGGGTACCTCCTACGAGCAGTACTTC
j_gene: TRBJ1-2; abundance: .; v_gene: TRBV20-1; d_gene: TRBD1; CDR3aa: CSARRGRDYGYTF; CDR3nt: TGCAGTGCTAGAAGGGGGCGCGACTATGGCTACACCTTC
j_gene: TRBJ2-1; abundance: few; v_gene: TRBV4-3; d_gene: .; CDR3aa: CASSQELRGNEQFF; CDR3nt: TGCGCCAGCAGCCAAGAGCTGCGAGGCAATGAGCAGTTCTTC
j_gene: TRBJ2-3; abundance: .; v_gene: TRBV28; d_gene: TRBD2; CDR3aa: CASSLAVLAGGADTQYF; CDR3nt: TGTGCCAGCAGTTTAGCCGTGCTAGCGGGGGGCGCAGATACGCAGTATTTT
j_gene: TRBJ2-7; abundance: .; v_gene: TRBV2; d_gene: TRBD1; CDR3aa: CASSEQGVGYEQYF; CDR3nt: TGTGCCAGCAGCGAACAGGGGGTGGGCTACGAGCAGTACTTC
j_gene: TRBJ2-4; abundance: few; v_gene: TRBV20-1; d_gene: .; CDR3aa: CSSLPADIQYF; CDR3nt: TGCAGTTCCCTACCGGCGGACATTCAGTACTTC
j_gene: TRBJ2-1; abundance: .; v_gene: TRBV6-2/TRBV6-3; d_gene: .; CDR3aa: CASSSSDREVWADNNEQFF; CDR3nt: TGTGCCAGCAGCTCATCCGACAGGGAGGTATGGGCTGATAACAATGAGCAGTTCTTC
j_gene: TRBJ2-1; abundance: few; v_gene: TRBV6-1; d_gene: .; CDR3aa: CASSRAGQAYNEQFF; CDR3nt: TGTGCCAGCAGCCGAGCGGGACAGGCATACAATGAGCAGTTCTTC
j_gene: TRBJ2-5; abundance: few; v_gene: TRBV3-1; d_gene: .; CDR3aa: CASSQDLAGRETQYF; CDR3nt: TGTGCCAGCAGCCAAGATCTGGCGGGCCGGGAGACCCAGTACTTC
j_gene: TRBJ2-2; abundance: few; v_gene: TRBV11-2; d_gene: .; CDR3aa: CASSLRGAKDTGELFF; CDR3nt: TGTGCCAGCAGCTTACGGGGGGCAAAGGACACCGGGGAGCTGTTTTTT
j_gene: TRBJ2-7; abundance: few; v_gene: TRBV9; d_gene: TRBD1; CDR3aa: CASSVAWDRTYEQYF; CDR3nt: TGTGCCAGCAGCGTAGCTTGGGACAGAACCTACGAGCAGTACTTC
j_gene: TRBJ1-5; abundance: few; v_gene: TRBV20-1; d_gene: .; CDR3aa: CSANTGYSNQPQHF; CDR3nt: TGCAGTGCAAACACAGGGTATAGCAATCAGCCCCAGCATTTT
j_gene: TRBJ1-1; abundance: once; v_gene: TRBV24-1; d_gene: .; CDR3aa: CATSDSKGDTEAFF; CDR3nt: TGTGCCACCAGTGACTCGAAGGGGGACACTGAAGCTTTCTTT
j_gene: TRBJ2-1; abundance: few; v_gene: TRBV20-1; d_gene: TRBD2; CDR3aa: CSAIHTSGGYNEQFF; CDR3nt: TGCAGTGCTATTCATACTAGCGGGGGCTACAATGAGCAGTTCTTC
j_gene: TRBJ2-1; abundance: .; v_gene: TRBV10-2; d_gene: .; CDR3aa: CATHDRYSYNEQFF; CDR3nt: TGCGCCACCCATGACAGGTACTCCTACAATGAGCAGTTCTTC
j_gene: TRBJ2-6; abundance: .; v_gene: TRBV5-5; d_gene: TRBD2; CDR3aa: CASSETSGGSGANVLTF; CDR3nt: TGTGCCAGCAGCGAAACTAGCGGGGGTTCTGGGGCCAACGTCCTGACTTTC
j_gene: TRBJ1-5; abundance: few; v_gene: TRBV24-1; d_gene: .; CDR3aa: CATSSPGNYRTDSNQPQHF; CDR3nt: TGTGCCACCAGCTCCCCGGGGAACTACAGGACTGATAGCAATCAGCCCCAGCATTTT
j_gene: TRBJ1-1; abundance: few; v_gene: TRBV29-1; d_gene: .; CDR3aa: CSVVQGNTEAFF; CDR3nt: TGCAGCGTTGTACAGGGGAACACTGAAGCTTTCTTT
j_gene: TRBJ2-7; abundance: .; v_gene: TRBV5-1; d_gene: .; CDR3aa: CASSLGAEAGTYEQYF; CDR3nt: TGCGCCAGCAGCTTGGGGGCTGAGGCGGGAACCTACGAGCAGTACTTC
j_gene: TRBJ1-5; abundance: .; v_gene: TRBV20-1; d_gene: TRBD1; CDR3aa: CSARDQGASNQPQHF; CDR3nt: TGCAGTGCTAGAGATCAGGGGGCGAGCAATCAGCCCCAGCATTTT
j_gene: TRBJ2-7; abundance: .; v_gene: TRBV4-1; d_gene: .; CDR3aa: CASSQDVKAGRVTFYEQYF; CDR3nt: TGCGCCAGCAGCCAAGATGTGAAAGCGGGCCGAGTTACCTTCTACGAGCAGTACTTC
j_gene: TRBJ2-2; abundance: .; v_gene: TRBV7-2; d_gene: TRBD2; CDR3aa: CASSPAGGNTGELFF; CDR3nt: TGTGCCAGCAGCCCAGCGGGGGGGAACACCGGGGAGCTGTTTTTT
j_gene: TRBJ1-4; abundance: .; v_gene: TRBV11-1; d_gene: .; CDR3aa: CASSSGRAGSPLGNEKLFF; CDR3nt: TGTGCCAGCAGCTCCGGTAGGGCAGGGAGCCCGTTGGGTAATGAAAAACTGTTTTTT
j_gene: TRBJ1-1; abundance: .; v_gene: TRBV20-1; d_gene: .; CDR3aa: CSVGGKREAFF; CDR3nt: TGCAGTGTTGGAGGGAAGAGAGAGGCTTTCTTT
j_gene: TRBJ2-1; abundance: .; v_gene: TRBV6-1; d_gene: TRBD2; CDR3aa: CASSPPGLAGIGWQFF; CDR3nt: TGTGCCAGCAGTCCTCCGGGACTAGCGGGGATCGGTTGGCAGTTCTTC
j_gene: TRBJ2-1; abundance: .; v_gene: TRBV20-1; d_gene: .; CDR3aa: CSASPGTYNEQFF; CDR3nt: TGCAGTGCCAGCCCAGGAACCTACAATGAGCAGTTCTTC
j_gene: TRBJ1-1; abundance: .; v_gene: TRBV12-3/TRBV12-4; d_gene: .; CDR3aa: CASSRDSMNTEAFF; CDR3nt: TGTGCCAGCAGCAGAGACAGTATGAACACTGAAGCTTTCTTT
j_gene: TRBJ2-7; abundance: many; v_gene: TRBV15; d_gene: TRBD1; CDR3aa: CATSSPPGQGSYEQYF; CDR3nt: TGTGCCACCAGCAGTCCCCCGGGACAGGGTTCCTACGAGCAGTACTTC
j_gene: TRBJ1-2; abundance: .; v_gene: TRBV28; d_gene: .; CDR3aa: CASSLWQGQGYTF; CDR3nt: TGTGCCAGCAGTTTGTGGCAGGGCCAAGGCTACACCTTC
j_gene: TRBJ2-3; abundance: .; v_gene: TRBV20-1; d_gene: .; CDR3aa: CSATGTGDTQYF; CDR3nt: TGCAGTGCTACCGGGACGGGAGATACGCAGTATTTT
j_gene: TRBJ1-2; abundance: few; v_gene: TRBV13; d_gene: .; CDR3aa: CASSSRLVSYGYTF; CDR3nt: TGTGCCAGCAGCTCAAGACTTGTTTCCTATGGCTACACCTTC
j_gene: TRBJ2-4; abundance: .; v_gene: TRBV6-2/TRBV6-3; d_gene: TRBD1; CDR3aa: CASSYFDRGLAKNIQYF; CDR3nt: TGTGCCAGCAGTTACTTCGACAGGGGGCTAGCCAAAAACATTCAGTACTTC
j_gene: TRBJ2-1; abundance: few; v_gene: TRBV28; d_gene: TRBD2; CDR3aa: CASRSSGGVLEQFF; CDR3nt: TGTGCCAGCAGGTCGAGCGGGGGGGTCTTGGAGCAGTTCTTC
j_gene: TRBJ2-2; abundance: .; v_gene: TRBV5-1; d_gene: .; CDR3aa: CASSAAGFSTGELFF; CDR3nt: TGCGCCAGCAGCGCGGCAGGGTTTAGCACCGGGGAGCTGTTTTTT
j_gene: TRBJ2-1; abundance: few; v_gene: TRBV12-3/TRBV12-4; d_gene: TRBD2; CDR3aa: CASSNSGGADEQFF; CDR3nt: TGTGCCAGCAGTAATAGCGGGGGGGCCGATGAGCAGTTCTTC
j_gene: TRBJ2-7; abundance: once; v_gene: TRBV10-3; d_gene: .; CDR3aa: CAISEPDRRHEQYF; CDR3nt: TGTGCCATCAGTGAACCTGACAGGAGGCACGAGCAGTACTTC
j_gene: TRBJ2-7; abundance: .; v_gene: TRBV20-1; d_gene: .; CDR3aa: CSARDVRQPSLIEQYF; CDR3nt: TGCAGTGCTAGAGATGTTCGACAGCCTAGCCTTATCGAGCAGTACTTC
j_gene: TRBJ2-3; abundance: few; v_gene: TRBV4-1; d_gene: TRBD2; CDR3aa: CASSQDFPRWRGGRDTQYF; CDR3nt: TGCGCCAGCAGCCAAGATTTCCCCCGTTGGCGGGGGGGCCGGGATACGCAGTATTTT
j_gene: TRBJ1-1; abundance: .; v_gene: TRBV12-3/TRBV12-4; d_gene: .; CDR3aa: CASSFEGWTEAFF; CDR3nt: TGTGCCAGCAGTTTCGAGGGGTGGACTGAAGCTTTCTTT
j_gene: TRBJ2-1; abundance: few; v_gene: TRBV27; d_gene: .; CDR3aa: CASSAYPHSRDRPREGQFF; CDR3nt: TGTGCCAGCAGTGCGTATCCTCACAGTAGGGATCGGCCCAGAGAGGGGCAGTTCTTC
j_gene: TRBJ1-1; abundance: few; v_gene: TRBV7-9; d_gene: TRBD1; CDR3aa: CASSPTGAEAFF; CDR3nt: TGCGCCAGCAGCCCAACAGGGGCTGAAGCTTTCTTT
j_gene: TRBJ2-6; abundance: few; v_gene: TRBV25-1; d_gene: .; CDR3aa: CASSDLGGTGANVLTF; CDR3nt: TGTGCCAGCAGCGATCTAGGGGGTACTGGGGCCAACGTCCTGACTTTC
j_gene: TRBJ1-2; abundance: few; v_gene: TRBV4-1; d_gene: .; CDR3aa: CASSQTNGAREDGYTF; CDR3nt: TGCGCCAGCAGCCAAACCAACGGGGCTAGGGAAGATGGCTACACCTTC
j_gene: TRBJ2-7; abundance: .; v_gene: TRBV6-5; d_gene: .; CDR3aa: CASSRDHSYEQYF; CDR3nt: TGTGCCAGCAGCCGGGACCACTCCTACGAGCAGTACTTC
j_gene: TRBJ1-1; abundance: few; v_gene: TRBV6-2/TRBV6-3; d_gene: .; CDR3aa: CASRNGRVNTEAFF; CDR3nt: TGTGCCAGCAGAAACGGAAGAGTCAACACTGAAGCTTTCTTT